These 28 T cell receptor beta chains originate from one sample sequenced in a study of blood T cell repertoires in COVID-19. The table came from immunoSEQ multiplex PCR; TCRdb's copy has only in-frame clones and leaves some out. The data show fewer than 250,000 clones, around 86% seen once. The source material was peripheral blood. Source of these receptors: a man aged 55 to 70 with acute or convalescent COVID-19.

The chain is built from TRBV28 and TRBJ2-3; the match to TRBD2 covers 9 bases. The V and J ends lost 5 bases and 4 bases, in that order; junction bases with no gene match: 28. The CDR3 is 22 amino acids. The V gene's germline CDR1 is MDHEN and CDR2 SYDVKM. DNA of the CDR3: TGTGCCAGCAGTCTCGTAGGCAACCATTTCCGACCATCCGGGACTAGCTCAGATACGCAGTATTTT. As protein: CASSLVGNHFRPSGTSSDTQYF.

This chain joins TRBV28 and TRBJ2-7; D is perhaps TRBD1 (6 bases). V lost 5 bases to trimming and J lost 0 bases, with 17 bases between them. The germline CDR1 and CDR2 sequences are MDHEN and SYDVKM. The CDR3 extends over 16 amino acids. The DNA of the CDR3 is TGTGCCAGCAGTCTAACCCAAACAGGGATCTCCTACGAGCAGTACTTC. It specifies CASSLTQTGISYEQYF.

In nucleotides, the CDR3 is TGTGCCAGCAGTTACTCGATATACGGGGACTATGGCTACACCTTC. Translating gives CASSYSIYGDYGYTF. This chain uses TRBV6-5 with TRBJ1-2; D gene unclear. The CDR3 totals 15 residues. V lost 0 bases and J 3 bases, leaving 11 bases between the germline ends. Germline assignment: CDR1 MNHEY and CDR2 SVGAGI.

V gene TRBV9 combines with J gene TRBJ2-3; 9 bases fit TRBD1. The V gene end was trimmed by 0 bases and the J gene end by 3 bases; junction bases not matched to a gene: 5. CDR3 size: 16 residues. Germline CDR1 and CDR2: SGDLS and YYNGEE. This chain's CDR3 is CASSVVRDRATDTQYF. The CDR3, as DNA: TGTGCCAGCAGCGTAGTTCGGGACAGGGCTACAGATACGCAGTATTTT. Filled out from reference TRBV9 and TRBJ2-3, the complete variable domain reads DSGVTQTPKHLITATGQRVTLRCSPRSGDLSVYWYQQSLDQGLQFLIQYYNGEERAKGNILERFSAQQFPDLHSELNLSSLELGDSALYFCASSVVRDRATDTQYFGPGTRLTVL.

J is TRBJ1-2 and V is TRBV5-8, with 7 positions matching TRBD1. The junction had 13 bases not matched to a gene; V was cut back by 5 bases and J by 3 bases. Per the germline V gene, CDR1 is SGHTS and CDR2 is YDEGEE. CDR3 size: 16 residues. CDR3 loop: CASSPLRQGADYGYTF. In nucleotides, the CDR3 is TGTGCCAGCAGTCCCCTAAGACAGGGTGCGGACTATGGCTACACCTTC. The variable domain in full, with the rest retrieved from reference TRBV5-8 and TRBJ1-2, is EAGVTQSPTHLIKTRGQQATLRCSPISGHTSVYWYQQALGLGLQFLLWYDEGEERNRGNFPPRFSGRQFPNYSSELNVNALELEDSALYLCASSPLRQGADYGYTFGSGTRLTVV.

V and J are TRBV5-1 and TRBJ2-7; 8 bases align to TRBD2. With V trimmed by 3 bases and J by 2 bases, 10 bases remained unmatched. This CDR3 has 16 residues. CDR1 SGHRS and CDR2 YFSETQ come from the germline V gene. The CDR3 sequence: CASSSRGAGDPYEQYF. The DNA of the CDR3 is TGCGCCAGCAGCTCCAGGGGAGCGGGGGACCCCTACGAGCAGTACTTC. Filled out from reference TRBV5-1 and TRBJ2-7, the complete variable domain reads KAGVTQTPRYLIKTRGQQVTLSCSPISGHRSVSWYQQTPGQGLQFLFEYFSETQRNKGNFPGRFSGRQFSNSRSEMNVSTLELGDSALYLCASSSRGAGDPYEQYFGPGTRLTVT.

This clone appeared a few times. Written as DNA, the CDR3 is TGTGCCAGCAGTTTCTCGCACGGCCGGGGGTCCAGAGCCAAAAACATTCAGTACTTC. Translation gives CASSFSHGRGSRAKNIQYF. The V and J genes are TRBV28 and TRBJ2-4; possible D gene TRBD2, 6 bases. The length of the CDR3 is 19 residues. Trimming removed 3 bases from V and 0 bases from J, with 21 bases in between. CDR1 is MDHEN, CDR2 SYDVKM, per germline. Using reference TRBV28 and TRBJ2-4 for the parts outside the CDR3, the full variable domain is DVKVTQSSRYLVKRTGEKVFLECVQDMDHENMFWYRQDPGLGLRLIYFSYDVKMKEKGDIPEGYSVSREKKERFSLILESASTNQTSMYLCASSFSHGRGSRAKNIQYFGAGTRLSVL.

The rearrangement joins TRBV7-6 to TRBJ2-1, with TRBD1 matching over 7 bases. Germline V CDR1 and CDR2: SGHVS, FNYEAQ. Trimming cost V 5 bases and J 2 bases; bases outside gene matches: 15. The CDR3 extends over 18 amino acids. Written as DNA, the CDR3 is TGTGCCAGCAGCCCTCGCCCTCCCGACAGGGTAACCTACAATGAGCAGTTCTTC. The encoded protein is CASSPRPPDRVTYNEQFF.

V usage is TRBV19 and J usage is TRBJ1-1, with 9 bases that match TRBD1. The CDR3 contains 15 residues. Germline CDR1 reads LNHDA; CDR2 reads SQIVND (reference sequence). V was clipped by 6 bases and J by 1 base; unmatched bases: 6. DNA of the CDR3: TGTGCCAGTAGGACGGCACAGGGGGCGAACACTGAAGCTTTCTTT. Its translation: CASRTAQGANTEAFF.

This chain joins TRBV7-8 and TRBJ1-5, with 9 bases matching TRBD1. V trimming: 1 base; J trimming: 6 bases; junction bases outside the gene matches: 10. This CDR3 has 17 amino acids. The V gene's germline CDR1 is SGHVS and CDR2 FQNEAQ. The CDR3 DNA reads TGTGCCAGCAGCTTAGATCGGACAGGGGCCCCAGGTCAGCCCCAGCATTTT. Protein sequence: CASSLDRTGAPGQPQHF.

The chain carries TRBV6-5 and TRBJ1-4; D call uncertain. The germline CDR1 and CDR2 sequences are MNHEY and SVGAGI. The CDR3 is made up of 14 amino acids. The germline V and J ends were trimmed by 7 bases and 0 bases, with 9 bases remaining between them. For the CDR3, the DNA is TGTGCCAGCACCCGGGAAGCAACTAATGAAAAACTGTTTTTT. It encodes CASTREATNEKLFF.

This chain joins TRBV9 and TRBJ1-6; TRBD1 aligns across 7 bases. CDR1 and CDR2 (germline): SGDLS, YYNGEE. The CDR3 sequence is 15 residues long. V was clipped by 4 bases and J by 4 bases; unmatched bases: 5. The CDR3 DNA reads TGTGCCAGCAGCTTGGGACAGCAGTATAATTCACCCCTCCACTTT. It translates to CASSLGQQYNSPLHF.

The chain links TRBV10-3 to TRBJ2-3; no firm D call. V lost 4 bases, J lost 2 bases, and 10 bases lay in between. Germline V gene sequence: CDR1 ENHRY, CDR2 SYGVKD. This CDR3 comprises 14 residues. CDR3 loop: CAISGGLNTDTQYF. The CDR3 DNA reads TGTGCCATCAGTGGTGGGCTCAACACAGATACGCAGTATTTT.

This chain links TRBV5-4 with TRBJ2-3, with TRBD1 matching 10 bases. The germline gives CDR1 SGHNT, CDR2 YYREEE (reference sequence). The ends lost 2 bases at V and 8 bases at J; junction bases unmatched: 14. The CDR3 covers 17 residues. The CDR3 nucleotides are TGTGCCAGCAGCTTAGGGGGACAGGGGACTCGCTCCTTTACGCAGTATTTT. Translation gives CASSLGGQGTRSFTQYF.

J is TRBJ2-2 and V is TRBV4-3, with 11 bases that match TRBD1. The germline gives CDR1 LGHNA, CDR2 YSLEER. J lost 7 bases, V lost 3 bases, and 16 bases had no gene match. The CDR3 extends over 19 amino acids. The CDR3 DNA is TGCGCCAGCAGCCACCTAGTACCGGGACAGGGGGTCTCGATCGGGGAGCTGTTTTTT. Translation gives CASSHLVPGQGVSIGELFF.

The rearrangement joins TRBV28 to TRBJ2-5; TRBD2 aligns across 13 bases. Germline loops: CDR1 MDHEN, CDR2 SYDVKM. V shed 6 bases and J 7 bases; nucleotides not matched to a gene: 8. The CDR3 is 15 residues long. DNA of the CDR3: TGTGCCAGCAGCCGACTAGCGGGGGGAACGGGGACCCAGTACTTC. Amino acid sequence: CASSRLAGGTGTQYF.

The chain joins TRBV7-2 to TRBJ1-4; the D is unclear. The CDR3 is made up of 16 amino acids. CDR1 and CDR2 from the germline V gene are SGHTA and FQGNSA. V gave up 4 bases and J gave up 8 bases, with 20 bases separating them. For the CDR3, the DNA is TGTGCCAGCAGCTCCCCGCCGGGAAGAGGGCAAGAAAAACTGTTTTTT. Encoded protein: CASSSPPGRGQEKLFF.

This clone came up once. The V gene is TRBV23-1, the J gene TRBJ2-7; 8 bases fit TRBD1. TRBV23-1 is an ORF for which the function is uncertain. The CDR3 extends over 15 amino acids. V was pared by 1 base and J by 5 bases, with 7 bases of the junction left unmatched. The CDR3 DNA reads TGCGCCAGCAGTCAATTAGGAGACAGGGGCGACGAGCAGTACTTC. It encodes CASSQLGDRGDEQYF.

The CDR3 nucleotides read TGTGCCAGCAGCCAAGTGGGGACAGGTAACACTGAAGCTTTCTTT. It specifies CASSQVGTGNTEAFF. The chain recombines TRBV3-1 (or the pseudogene TRBV3-2) with TRBJ1-1; 8 bases match TRBD1. Germline values: CDR1 LGHDT, CDR2 YNNKEL (reference sequence). V lost 1 base to trimming and J lost 2 bases; unmatched junction nucleotides: 3. This CDR3 has 15 amino acids.

A single count supports this clone. DNA of the CDR3: TGTGCCAGCAGCTCTAGACAGGATAGCAATCAGCCCCAGCATTTT. Translated: CASSSRQDSNQPQHF. The V call is TRBV7-2, the J call TRBJ1-5; a weak D match, TRBD1 (6 bases). The CDR3 totals 15 residues. Trimming shortened V by 4 bases and J by 0 bases, and 10 bases separated the two germline ends. Germline CDR1 is SGHTA and CDR2 is FQGNSA.

The J gene is TRBJ1-4, the V gene TRBV7-6; D gene unclear. The CDR3 spans 12 residues. Germline CDR1 reads SGHVS; CDR2 reads FNYEAQ. V lost 4 bases to trimming and J lost 8 bases, with 8 bases between them. The CDR3 bases are TGTGCCAGCAGCTCCCCCGAGGAAAAACTGTTTTTT. Its protein product is CASSSPEEKLFF.

V is TRBV5-5 and J is TRBJ2-6; a possible D gene is TRBD1 (6 bases). Germline CDR1 reads SGHKS; CDR2 reads YYEKEE (reference sequence). The CDR3 runs 16 residues. Trimming pared 0 bases from V and 0 bases from J, leaving 7 bases between. Here the CDR3 reads CASSLVGGSGANVLTF. Here the CDR3 DNA reads TGTGCCAGCAGCTTGGTAGGGGGCTCTGGGGCCAACGTCCTGACTTTC.

The sample holds one count of this clone. The rearrangement joins TRBV19 to TRBJ2-7, with 9 bases fitting TRBD1. Germline V gene data show CDR1 as LNHDA and CDR2 as SQIVND (reference sequence). After removal of 5 bases from V and 3 bases from J, the junction contained 5 bases not matched to a gene. The CDR3 contains 14 residues. The DNA for the CDR3 is TGTGCCAGTAGTCTACGGACAGGGGACTACGAGCAGTACTTC. Its protein is CASSLRTGDYEQYF.

The chain couples TRBV5-5 to TRBJ2-3, with 14 bases matching TRBD2. This CDR3 contains 17 residues. Germline CDR1 SGHKS, CDR2 YYEKEE (reference sequence). V lost 2 bases, J lost 6 bases, and 8 bases stayed unmatched. The CDR3 sequence: CASSFLRLAGGHDTQYF. Written as DNA, the CDR3 is TGTGCCAGCAGCTTTCTGAGACTAGCGGGGGGGCATGATACGCAGTATTTT.

V is TRBV5-5 and J is TRBJ2-7; 7 bases are shared with TRBD1. J gave up 5 bases and V 0 bases, and 8 bases lay outside the gene matches. The CDR3 contains 15 residues. The germline V gene has CDR1 SGHKS and CDR2 YYEKEE (reference sequence). CDR3 sequence (DNA): TGTGCCAGCAGCTTGGGCGACAGGGAAGGAAACGAGCAGTACTTC. This gives the protein CASSLGDREGNEQYF. Based on the CDR3 plus reference TRBV5-5 and TRBJ2-7, the full variable domain is DAGVTQSPTHLIKTRGQQVTLRCSPISGHKSVSWYQQVLGQGPQFIFQYYEKEERGRGNFPDRFSARQFPNYSSELNVNALLLGDSALYLCASSLGDREGNEQYFGPGTRLTVT.

V is TRBV6-1 and J is TRBJ1-3; D is perhaps TRBD1 (5 bases). Germline assignment: CDR1 MNHNS and CDR2 SASEGT. This CDR3 has 15 amino acids. The V gene lost 3 bases and the J gene lost 3 bases, with 12 bases spanning the gap. This CDR3 is CASSDRGGRGNTIYF. The CDR3 DNA is TGTGCCAGCAGTGACCGGGGGGGACGTGGAAACACCATATATTTT.

V and J are TRBV9 and TRBJ2-1, with 7 bases fitting TRBD2. Germline values: CDR1 SGDLS, CDR2 YYNGEE. The CDR3 is made up of 15 amino acids. The trim removed 0 bases at V and 8 bases at J, leaving 8 bases unmatched. The CDR3 reads CASSVATSQYDEQFF. In DNA form, the CDR3 reads TGTGCCAGCAGCGTAGCGACTAGCCAGTATGATGAGCAGTTCTTC.

The genes are TRBV7-9 and TRBJ2-1; 9 nucleotides align to TRBD2. CDR1 is SEHNR and CDR2 is FQNEAQ in the germline V gene (reference sequence). The ends lost 5 bases at V and 2 bases at J; junction bases unmatched: 4. CDR3 length equals 15 residues. The chain's CDR3 is CASSPAGGAYNEQFF. The CDR3 coding sequence is TGTGCCAGCAGCCCAGCGGGGGGAGCCTACAATGAGCAGTTCTTC. The complete variable domain, with remaining parts taken from reference TRBV7-9 and TRBJ2-1, reads DTGVSQNPRHKITKRGQNVTFRCDPISEHNRLYWYRQTLGQGPEFLTYFQNEAQLEKSRLLSDRFSAERPKGSFSTLEIQRTEQGDSAMYLCASSPAGGAYNEQFFGPGTRLTVL.